This TCR beta chain was sequenced in a study of T-cell memory formation after mild COVID-19. V dropped 1 base and J dropped 3; count of bases not matched to a gene: 7. The germline V gene encodes CDR1 SGHTA and CDR2 FQGNSA. The CDR3 has 17 residues. There are a few counts of this clonotype. MiXCR was run by TCRdb on the 5' RACE reads, yielding one entry per CDR3 protein. The sample carries around 390,000 distinct CDR3 sequences, 15% to 20% recorded once. This chain links TRBV7-2 with TRBJ1-3; 9 nucleotides line up with TRBD1. Material for sequencing was PBMCs or a T cell subset sorted from them (not recorded which). This TCR was sampled from a man in his late teens or twenties who had mild COVID-19 (a few samples of this study predate the infection). Cell type and time point are not known. CDR3 sequence (DNA): TGTGCCAGCAGCTTAGATAAACAGGGGGCGGGTGGAAACACCATATATTTT. This encodes CASSLDKQGAGGNTIYF.